The clone carrying this T cell receptor beta chain was recorded only once. Germline CDR1 is GTSNPN and CDR2 is SVGIG (reference sequence). The germline V and J ends were trimmed by 3 bases and 11 bases, with 20 bases remaining between them. This CDR3 comprises 14 residues. The data were taken from a study of blood T cell repertoires in COVID-19. Clones were read by immunoSEQ multiplex PCR, and TCRdb kept only the in-frame ones, dropping some. The top ten clones hold roughly 6.6% of a sample with under 450,000 clones, approximately 86% of them seen once. This TCR came from a woman aged 60-75 years with COVID-19, enrolled during active disease. Sequencing was done on a sample of peripheral blood. The genes are TRBV30 and TRBJ2-4, with D unclear. In DNA, the CDR3 is TGTGCCTGGAGACTTCCCTCCCCTGTCGCCCTTCAGTACTTC. Amino acids: CAWRLPSPVALQYF.